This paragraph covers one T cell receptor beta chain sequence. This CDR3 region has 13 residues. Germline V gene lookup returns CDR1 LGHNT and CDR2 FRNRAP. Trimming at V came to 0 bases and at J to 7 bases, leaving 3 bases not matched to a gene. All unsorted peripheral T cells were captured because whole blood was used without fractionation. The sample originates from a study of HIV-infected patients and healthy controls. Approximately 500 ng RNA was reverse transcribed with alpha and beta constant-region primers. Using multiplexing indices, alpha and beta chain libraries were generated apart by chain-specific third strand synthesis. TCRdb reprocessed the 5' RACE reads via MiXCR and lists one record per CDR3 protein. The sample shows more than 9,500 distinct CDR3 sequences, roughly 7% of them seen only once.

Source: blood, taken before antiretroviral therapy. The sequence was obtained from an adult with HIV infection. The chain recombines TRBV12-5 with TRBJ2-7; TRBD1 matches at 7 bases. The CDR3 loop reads CASGLVDRVEQYF. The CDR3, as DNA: TGTGCTAGTGGTTTGGTCGACAGGGTTGAGCAGTACTTC.